This T cell receptor beta chain was found in a study of blood T cell repertoires in COVID-19. At the level of the study: Both acute and convalescent COVID-19 samples were obtained from the United States, Italy and Spain. The cDNA or gDNA used as material had been derived from T cells, B-cell-depleted T cells, or PBMCs.

V dropped 3 bases and J dropped 6 bases, with 8 bases sitting between them. CDR3 length: 12 amino acids. Source study methods: The authors estimated nucleated cell counts from reference gene primer amplification. Method: immunoSEQ multiplex PCR; TCRdb's copy keeps in-frame clones and lacks some. Clone size and V and J calls were adopted from that table, with D and trimming inferred from the DNA. The sample carries 95,000 to 100,000 clones, around 92% recorded once. This clonotype was sampled from a man aged 45 to 65 with active COVID-19. Sequenced sample: peripheral blood. The V and J genes are TRBV12-3 or TRBV12-4 and TRBJ1-2, with D unclear. The CDR3 loop is CASSFSGNGYTF. In DNA, the CDR3 is TGTGCCAGCAGTTTTTCCGGGAATGGCTACACCTTC.